The source of this T cell receptor (beta chain) is a study of human T cells and chemical hapten exposure. Findings of the study overall: Alopecia affecting every donor means their immune response may not match healthy people's. Patch test scores rose with PT1 expanded TCR counts, a positive correlation. Expanded TCRs were compared with controls, and the expanded TCRs formed significantly more large CDR3 similarity clusters.

Time point in this sample: patch test 2, 6 weeks after DPC sensitization. Noted treatment: therapeutic diphenylcyclopropenone sensitization with weekly scalp DPC. TCRdb reprocessed the RACE reads with MiXCR, giving one entry per CDR3 protein. This sample has around 80,000 distinct CDR3 sequences; about 6.6% occur once, and the top ten carry 1% to 1.5%. This clonotype was observed a few times. What it binds is not known. From germline, CDR1 is MGHDK and CDR2 SYGVNS. The germline V and J ends were trimmed by 4 bases and 3 bases, with 19 bases remaining between them. This CDR3 has 16 residues. Sequenced here: whole blood, sampled in connection with sensitization to the hapten diphenylcyclopropenone (DPC). The J gene is TRBJ2-7, the V gene TRBV25-1, with D possibly matching TRBD1 (6 bases). This clonotype was sampled from a woman aged 25 to 39 with alopecia areata. Some clones in this sample may be carry-over from other donors' samples. The CDR3 protein is CASSAYTGSADYEQYF. The CDR3 DNA is TGTGCCAGCAGTGCCTATACAGGGTCTGCCGACTACGAGCAGTACTTC.